This T cell receptor (beta chain) is from a study of cytomegalovirus exposure and HLA in healthy donors. Study-wide context: The study placed about four fifths of its approximately 380 genotyped donors in the Caucasian-associated ancestry cluster.

There were likely unrecorded immune exposures, though donors were nominally healthy when sampled. This CDR3 has 14 residues. CDR1 MDHEN and CDR2 SYDVKM come from the germline V gene. Trimming shortened V by 7 bases and J by 4 bases, and 16 bases separated the two germline ends. PCR used 60 Vbeta primers and 13 Jbeta primers. Repertoires were generated with immunoSEQ multiplex PCR, while TCRdb's copy carries only in-frame clones and drops some. The table includes about 89,000 clones, about nine tenths detected once. This clone is a singleton in its sample. Its cognate antigen is unknown. Regarding the study as a whole: TCR association rates varied by HLA locus in a later analysis, with DRB1 highest and HLA-C lowest. A later analysis reported that several of the most significant clusters appeared to be linked to common viral pathogens, among them Epstein-Barr virus.

Sequenced material: PBMCs. This rearrangement joins TRBV28 to TRBJ1-1; D may be TRBD1 (6 bases). This TCR derives from a man aged 25-40 years in good health and CMV-seropositive. CDR3 amino acids: CASMRSGGPTEAFF. In nucleotides, the CDR3 is TGTGCCAGCATGCGATCGGGGGGGCCCACTGAAGCTTTCTTT.